The sequence of this T cell receptor beta chain was determined in a study of blood T cell repertoires in COVID-19. Study-wide background: The United States, Italy and Spain were the sources of the acute and convalescent COVID-19 samples.

The germline V gene has CDR1 MNHEY and CDR2 SMNVEV (reference sequence). The CDR3 consists of 15 residues. The V gene end was trimmed by 3 bases and the J gene end by 4 bases; junction bases not matched to a gene: 8. The data were produced by immunoSEQ multiplex PCR, yet TCRdb's version contains in-frame clones alone and is incomplete. The top ten hold approximately 20% of the sample, which has about 82,000 clones, about 85% seen once. Sequenced: peripheral blood. This chain joins TRBV27 and TRBJ1-1; TRBD1 agrees at 7 bases. The TCR originated in a man older than 75 with active or convalescent COVID-19. The CDR3 sequence is CASSLTGSLATEAFF. The CDR3 region has the DNA TGTGCCAGCAGTTTGACAGGGAGTTTGGCCACTGAAGCTTTCTTT.